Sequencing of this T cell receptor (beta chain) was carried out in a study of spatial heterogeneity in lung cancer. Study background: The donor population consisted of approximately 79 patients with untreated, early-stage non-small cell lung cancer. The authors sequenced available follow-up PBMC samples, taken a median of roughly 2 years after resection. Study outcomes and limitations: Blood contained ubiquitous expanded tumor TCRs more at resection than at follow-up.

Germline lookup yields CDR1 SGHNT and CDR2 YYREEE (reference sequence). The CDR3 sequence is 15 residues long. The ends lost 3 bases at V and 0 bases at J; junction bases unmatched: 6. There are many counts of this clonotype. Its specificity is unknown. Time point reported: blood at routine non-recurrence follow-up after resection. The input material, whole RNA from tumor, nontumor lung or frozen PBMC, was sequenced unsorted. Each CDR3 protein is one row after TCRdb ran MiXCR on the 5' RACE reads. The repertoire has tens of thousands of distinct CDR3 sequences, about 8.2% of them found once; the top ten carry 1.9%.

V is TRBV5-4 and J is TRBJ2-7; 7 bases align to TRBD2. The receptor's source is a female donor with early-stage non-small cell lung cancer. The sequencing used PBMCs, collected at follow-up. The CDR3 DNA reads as TGTGCCAGCAGCTCAGGGAGGGATTTCTCCTACGAGCAGTACTTC. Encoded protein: CASSSGRDFSYEQYF.